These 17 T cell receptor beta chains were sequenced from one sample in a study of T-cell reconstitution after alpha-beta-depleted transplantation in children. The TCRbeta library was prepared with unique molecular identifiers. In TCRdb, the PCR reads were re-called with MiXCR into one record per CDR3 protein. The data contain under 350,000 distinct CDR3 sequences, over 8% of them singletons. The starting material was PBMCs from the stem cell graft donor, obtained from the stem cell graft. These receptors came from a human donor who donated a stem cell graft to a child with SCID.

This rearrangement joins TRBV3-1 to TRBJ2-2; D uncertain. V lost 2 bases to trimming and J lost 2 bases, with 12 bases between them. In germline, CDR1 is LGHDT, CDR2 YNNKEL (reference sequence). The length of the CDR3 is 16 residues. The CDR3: CASSQYRTPNTGELFF. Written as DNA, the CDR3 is TGTGCCAGCAGCCAATACCGGACGCCTAACACCGGGGAGCTGTTTTTT.

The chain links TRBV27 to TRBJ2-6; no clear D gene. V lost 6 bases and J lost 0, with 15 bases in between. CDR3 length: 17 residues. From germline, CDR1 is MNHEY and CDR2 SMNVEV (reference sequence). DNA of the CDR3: TGTGCCAGCAGCTCACCGAAACCCAGCTCTGGGGCCAACGTCCTGACTTTC. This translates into CASSSPKPSSGANVLTF.

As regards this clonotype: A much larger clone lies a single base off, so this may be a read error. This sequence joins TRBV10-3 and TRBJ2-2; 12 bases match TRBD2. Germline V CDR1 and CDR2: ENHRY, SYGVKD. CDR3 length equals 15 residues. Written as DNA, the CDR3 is TGTGCCATCAGCCGGACTAGCGGGAACACCGTGGAGCTGTTTTTT. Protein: CAISRTSGNTVELFF.

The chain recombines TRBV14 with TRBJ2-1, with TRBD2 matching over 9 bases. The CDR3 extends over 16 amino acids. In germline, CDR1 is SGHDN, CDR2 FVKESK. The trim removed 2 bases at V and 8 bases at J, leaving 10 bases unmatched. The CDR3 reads CASSQRGSSGAYEQFF. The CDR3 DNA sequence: TGTGCCAGCAGCCAACGCGGATCTAGCGGGGCCTATGAGCAGTTCTTC.

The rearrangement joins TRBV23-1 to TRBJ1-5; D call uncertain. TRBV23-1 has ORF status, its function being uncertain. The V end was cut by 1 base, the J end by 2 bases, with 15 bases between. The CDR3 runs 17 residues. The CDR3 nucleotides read TGCGCCAGCAGTCAATTCGGAGGGAAACGGTGCAATCAGCCCCAGCATTTT. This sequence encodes CASSQFGGKRCNQPQHF.

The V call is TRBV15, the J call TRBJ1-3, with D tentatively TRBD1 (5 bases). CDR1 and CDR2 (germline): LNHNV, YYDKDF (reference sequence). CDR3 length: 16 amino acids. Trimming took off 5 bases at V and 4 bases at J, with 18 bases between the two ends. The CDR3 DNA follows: TGTGCCACCAGCGGGACTCCGGTCCAGCAGGGAAACACCATATATTTT. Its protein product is CATSGTPVQQGNTIYF.

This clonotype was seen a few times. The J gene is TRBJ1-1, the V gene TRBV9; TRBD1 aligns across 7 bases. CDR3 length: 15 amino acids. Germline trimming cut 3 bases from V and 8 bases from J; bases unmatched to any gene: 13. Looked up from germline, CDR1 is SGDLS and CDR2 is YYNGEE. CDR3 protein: CASSGHRGRNEEAFF. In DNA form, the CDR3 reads TGTGCCAGCAGCGGGCACAGGGGCCGCAACGAGGAAGCTTTCTTT.

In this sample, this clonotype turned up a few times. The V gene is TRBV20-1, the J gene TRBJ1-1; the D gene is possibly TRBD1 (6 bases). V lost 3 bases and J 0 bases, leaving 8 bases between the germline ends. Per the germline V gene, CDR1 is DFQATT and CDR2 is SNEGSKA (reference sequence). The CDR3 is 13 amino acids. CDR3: CSASGGLNTEAFF. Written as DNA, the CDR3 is TGCAGTGCTAGCGGGGGCCTGAACACTGAAGCTTTCTTT.

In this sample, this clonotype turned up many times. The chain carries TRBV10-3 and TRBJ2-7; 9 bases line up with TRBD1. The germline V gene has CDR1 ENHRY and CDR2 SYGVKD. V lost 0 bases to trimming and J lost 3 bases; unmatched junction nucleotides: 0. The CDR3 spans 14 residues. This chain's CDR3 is CAISESTGGYEQYF. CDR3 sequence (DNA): TGTGCCATCAGTGAGTCGACAGGGGGCTACGAGCAGTACTTC.

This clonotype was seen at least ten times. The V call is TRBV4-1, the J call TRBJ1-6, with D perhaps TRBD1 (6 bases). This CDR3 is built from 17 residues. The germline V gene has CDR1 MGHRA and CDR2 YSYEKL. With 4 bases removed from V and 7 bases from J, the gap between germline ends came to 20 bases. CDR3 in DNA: TGCGCCAGCAGCCGCCTGGGGGGCGGGAGGCGGAATTCACCCCTCCACTTT. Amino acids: CASSRLGGGRRNSPLHF.

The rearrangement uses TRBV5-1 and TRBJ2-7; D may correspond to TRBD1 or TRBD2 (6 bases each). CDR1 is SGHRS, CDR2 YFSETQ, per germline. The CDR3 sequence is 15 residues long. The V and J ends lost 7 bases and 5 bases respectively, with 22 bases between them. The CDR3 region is CASRPRGTRNDEQYF. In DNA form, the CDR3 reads TGCGCCAGCCGACCGAGGGGGACTCGGAATGACGAGCAGTACTTC.

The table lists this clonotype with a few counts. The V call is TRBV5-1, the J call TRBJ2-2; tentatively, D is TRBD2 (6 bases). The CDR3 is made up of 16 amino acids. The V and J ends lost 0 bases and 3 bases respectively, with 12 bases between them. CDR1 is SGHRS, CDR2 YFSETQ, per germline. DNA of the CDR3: TGCGCCAGCAGCTTGGGTCCAGGCGGGGACACCGGGGAGCTGTTTTTT. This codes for CASSLGPGGDTGELFF. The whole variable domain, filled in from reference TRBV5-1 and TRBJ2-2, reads KAGVTQTPRYLIKTRGQQVTLSCSPISGHRSVSWYQQTPGQGLQFLFEYFSETQRNKGNFPGRFSGRQFSNSRSEMNVSTLELGDSALYLCASSLGPGGDTGELFFGEGSRLTVL.

CDR3 amino acids: CASSPRDINEQFF. The CDR3 DNA reads TGCGCCAGCAGCCCCCGGGACATCAATGAGCAGTTCTTC. The chain has TRBV5-1 and TRBJ2-1; D is possibly TRBD1 (6 bases). The CDR3 covers 13 residues. Germline CDR1 SGHRS, CDR2 YFSETQ. Trimming took 4 bases from V and 6 from J, leaving 11 bases between them.

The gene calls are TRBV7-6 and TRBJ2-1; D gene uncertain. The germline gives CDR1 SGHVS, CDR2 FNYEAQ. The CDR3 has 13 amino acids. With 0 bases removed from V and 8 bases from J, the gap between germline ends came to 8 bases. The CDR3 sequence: CASSLASGYEQFF. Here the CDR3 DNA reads TGTGCCAGCAGCTTAGCGTCGGGTTATGAGCAGTTCTTC.

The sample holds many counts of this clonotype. The CDR3 spells CASSVIGTGSDTQYF. The CDR3 nucleotides are TGTGCCAGCAGCGTAATCGGGACAGGGTCAGATACGCAGTATTTT. V and J are TRBV9 and TRBJ2-3; 9 nucleotides match TRBD1. CDR1 and CDR2 (germline): SGDLS, YYNGEE. Trimming removed 1 base from V and 4 bases from J; junction bases left unmatched: 4. The CDR3 loop spans 15 amino acids.

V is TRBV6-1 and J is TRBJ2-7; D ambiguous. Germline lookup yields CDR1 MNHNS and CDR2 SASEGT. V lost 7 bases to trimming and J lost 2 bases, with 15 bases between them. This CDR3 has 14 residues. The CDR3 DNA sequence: TGTGCCAGCACCCAAACGGTGGCGACCTACGAGCAGTACTTC. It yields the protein CASTQTVATYEQYF.

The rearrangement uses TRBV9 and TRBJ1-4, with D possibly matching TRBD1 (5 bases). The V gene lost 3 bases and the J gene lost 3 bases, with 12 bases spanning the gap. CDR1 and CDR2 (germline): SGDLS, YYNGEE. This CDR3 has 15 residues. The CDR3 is CASSGRDGPNEKLFF. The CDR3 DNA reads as TGTGCCAGCAGCGGTCGGGACGGACCTAATGAAAAACTGTTTTTT.